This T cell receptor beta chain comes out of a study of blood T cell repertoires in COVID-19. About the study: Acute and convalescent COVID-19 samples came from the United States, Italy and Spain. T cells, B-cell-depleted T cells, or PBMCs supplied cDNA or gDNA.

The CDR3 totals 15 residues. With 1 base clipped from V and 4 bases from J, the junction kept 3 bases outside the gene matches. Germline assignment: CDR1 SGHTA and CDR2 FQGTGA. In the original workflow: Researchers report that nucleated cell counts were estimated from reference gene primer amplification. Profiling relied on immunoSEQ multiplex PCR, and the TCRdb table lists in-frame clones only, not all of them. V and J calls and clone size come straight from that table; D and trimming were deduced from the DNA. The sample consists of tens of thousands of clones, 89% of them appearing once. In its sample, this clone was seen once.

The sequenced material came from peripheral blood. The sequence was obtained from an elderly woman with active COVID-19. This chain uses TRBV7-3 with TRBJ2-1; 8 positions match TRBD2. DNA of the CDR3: TGTGCCAGCAGCTTAATAGCGGGATCTTACAATGAGCAGTTCTTC. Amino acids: CASSLIAGSYNEQFF.